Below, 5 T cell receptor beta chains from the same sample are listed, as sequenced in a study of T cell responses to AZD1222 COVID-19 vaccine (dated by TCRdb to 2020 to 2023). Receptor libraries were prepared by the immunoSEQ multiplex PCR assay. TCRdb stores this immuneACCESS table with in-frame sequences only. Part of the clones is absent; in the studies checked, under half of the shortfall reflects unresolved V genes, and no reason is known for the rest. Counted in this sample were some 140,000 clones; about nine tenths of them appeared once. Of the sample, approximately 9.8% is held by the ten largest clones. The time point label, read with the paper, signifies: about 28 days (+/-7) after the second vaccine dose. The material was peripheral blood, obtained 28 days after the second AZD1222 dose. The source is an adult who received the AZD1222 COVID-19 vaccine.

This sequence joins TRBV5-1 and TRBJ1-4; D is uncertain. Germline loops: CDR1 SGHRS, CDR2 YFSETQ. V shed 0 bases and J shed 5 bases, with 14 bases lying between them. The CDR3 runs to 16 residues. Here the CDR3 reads CASSLGQALSNEKLFF. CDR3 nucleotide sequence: TGCGCCAGCAGCTTGGGTCAGGCCCTATCGAATGAAAAACTGTTTTTT.

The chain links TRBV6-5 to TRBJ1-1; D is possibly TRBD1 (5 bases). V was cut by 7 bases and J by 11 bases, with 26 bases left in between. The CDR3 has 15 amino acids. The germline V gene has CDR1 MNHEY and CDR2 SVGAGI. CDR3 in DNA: TGTGCCAGCATCGCCTATCGGTCCGGGACGATGGTGGCTTTCTTT. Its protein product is CASIAYRSGTMVAFF.

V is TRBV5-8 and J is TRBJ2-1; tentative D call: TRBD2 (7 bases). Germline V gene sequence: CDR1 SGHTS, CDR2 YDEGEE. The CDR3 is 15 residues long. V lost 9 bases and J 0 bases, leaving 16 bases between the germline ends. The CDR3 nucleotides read TGTGCCATAGGCGGGGGCCCCAGCTCCTACAATGAGCAGTTCTTC. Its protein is CAIGGGPSSYNEQFF.

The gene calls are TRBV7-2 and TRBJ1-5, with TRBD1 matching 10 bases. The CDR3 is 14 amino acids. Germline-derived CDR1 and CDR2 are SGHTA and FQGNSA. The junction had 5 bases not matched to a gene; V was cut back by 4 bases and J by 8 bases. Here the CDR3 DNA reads TGTGCCAGCAGCTCGACAGGGGGCGTCGAGCCCCAGCATTTT. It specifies CASSSTGGVEPQHF.

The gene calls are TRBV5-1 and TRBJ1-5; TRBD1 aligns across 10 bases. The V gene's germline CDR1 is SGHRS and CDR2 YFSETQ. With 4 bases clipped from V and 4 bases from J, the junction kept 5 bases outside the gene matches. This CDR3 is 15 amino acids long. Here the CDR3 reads CASSPGTGANQPQHF. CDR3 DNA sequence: TGCGCCAGCAGCCCCGGGACAGGGGCTAATCAGCCCCAGCATTTT.